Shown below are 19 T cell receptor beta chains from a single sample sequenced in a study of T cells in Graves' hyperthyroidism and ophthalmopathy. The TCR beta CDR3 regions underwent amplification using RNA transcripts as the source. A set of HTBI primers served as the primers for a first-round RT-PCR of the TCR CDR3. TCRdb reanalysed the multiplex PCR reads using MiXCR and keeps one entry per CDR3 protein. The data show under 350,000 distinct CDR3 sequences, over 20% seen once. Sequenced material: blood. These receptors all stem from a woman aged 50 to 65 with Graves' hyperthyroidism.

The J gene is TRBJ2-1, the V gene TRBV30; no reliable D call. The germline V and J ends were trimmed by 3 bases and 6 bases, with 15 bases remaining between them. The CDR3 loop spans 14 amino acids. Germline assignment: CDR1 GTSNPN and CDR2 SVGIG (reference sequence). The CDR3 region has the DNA TGTGCCTGGAGCTTGGTAGGGTCAGGCAATGAGCAGTTCTTC. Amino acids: CAWSLVGSGNEQFF.

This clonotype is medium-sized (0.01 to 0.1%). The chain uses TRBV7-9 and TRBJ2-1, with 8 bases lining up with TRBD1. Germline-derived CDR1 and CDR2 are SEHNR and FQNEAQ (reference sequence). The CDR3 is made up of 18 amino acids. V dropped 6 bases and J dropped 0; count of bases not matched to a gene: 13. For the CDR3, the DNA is TGTGCCAGCAGTACCCACGCGGGACAGGAGAGCTCCTACAATGAGCAGTTCTTC. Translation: CASSTHAGQESSYNEQFF.

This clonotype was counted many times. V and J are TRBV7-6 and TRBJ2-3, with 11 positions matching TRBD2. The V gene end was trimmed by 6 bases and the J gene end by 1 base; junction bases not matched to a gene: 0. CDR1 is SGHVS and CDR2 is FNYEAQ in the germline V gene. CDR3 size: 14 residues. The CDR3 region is CASRTSGGTDTQYF. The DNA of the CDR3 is TGTGCCAGCAGGACTAGCGGGGGCACAGATACGCAGTATTTT.

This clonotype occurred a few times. CDR3: CSGGHQETQYF. The CDR3 nucleotides are TGCAGTGGGGGTCACCAAGAGACCCAGTACTTC. This chain connects TRBV20-1 to TRBJ2-5, with D unclear. Germline CDR1 reads DFQATT; CDR2 reads SNEGSKA (reference sequence). The CDR3 has 11 amino acids. V was cut by 7 bases and J by 0 bases, with 6 bases left in between.

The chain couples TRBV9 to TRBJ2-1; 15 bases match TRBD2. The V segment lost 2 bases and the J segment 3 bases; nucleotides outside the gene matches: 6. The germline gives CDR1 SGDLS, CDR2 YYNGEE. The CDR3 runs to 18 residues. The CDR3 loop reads CASSVGLAGGPIYNEQFF. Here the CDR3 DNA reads TGTGCCAGCAGCGTCGGACTAGCGGGAGGGCCGATCTACAATGAGCAGTTCTTC.

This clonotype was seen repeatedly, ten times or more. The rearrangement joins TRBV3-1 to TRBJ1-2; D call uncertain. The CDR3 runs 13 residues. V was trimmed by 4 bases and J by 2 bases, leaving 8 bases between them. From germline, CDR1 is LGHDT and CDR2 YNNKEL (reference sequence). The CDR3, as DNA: TGTGCCAGCAGCCGGGCAGAAAACTATGGCTACACCTTC. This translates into CASSRAENYGYTF. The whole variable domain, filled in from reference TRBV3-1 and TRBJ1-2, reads DTAVSQTPKYLVTQMGNDKSIKCEQNLGHDTMYWYKQDSKKFLKIMFSYNNKELIINETVPNRFSPKSPDKAHLNLHINSLELGDSAVYFCASSRAENYGYTFGSGTRLTVV.

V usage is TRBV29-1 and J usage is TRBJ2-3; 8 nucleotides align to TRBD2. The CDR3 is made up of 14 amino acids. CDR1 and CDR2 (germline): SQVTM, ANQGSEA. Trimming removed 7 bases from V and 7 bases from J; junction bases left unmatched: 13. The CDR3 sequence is CSALGREGRYTQYF. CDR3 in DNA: TGCAGCGCCTTGGGTCGGGAGGGCCGATATACGCAGTATTTT.

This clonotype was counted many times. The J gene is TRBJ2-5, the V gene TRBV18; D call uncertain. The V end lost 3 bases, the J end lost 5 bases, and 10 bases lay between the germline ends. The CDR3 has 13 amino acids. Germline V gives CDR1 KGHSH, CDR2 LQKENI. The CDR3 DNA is TGTGCCAGCTCACCCGTTGGGCGGGAGACCCAGTACTTC. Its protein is CASSPVGRETQYF.

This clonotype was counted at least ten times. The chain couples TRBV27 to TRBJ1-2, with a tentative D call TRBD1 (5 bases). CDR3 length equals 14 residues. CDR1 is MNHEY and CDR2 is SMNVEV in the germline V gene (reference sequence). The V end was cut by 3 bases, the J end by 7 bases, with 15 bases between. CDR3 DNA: TGTGCCAGCAGTTTTCAGGACGGGAGGGGTGGCTACACCTTC. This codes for CASSFQDGRGGYTF.

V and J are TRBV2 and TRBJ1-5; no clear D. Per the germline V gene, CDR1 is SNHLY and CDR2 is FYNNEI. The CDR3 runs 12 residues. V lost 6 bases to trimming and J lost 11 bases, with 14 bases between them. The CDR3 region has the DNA TGTGCCAGCAGCGACCGGTCTAGGGCCCAGCATTTT. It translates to CASSDRSRAQHF.

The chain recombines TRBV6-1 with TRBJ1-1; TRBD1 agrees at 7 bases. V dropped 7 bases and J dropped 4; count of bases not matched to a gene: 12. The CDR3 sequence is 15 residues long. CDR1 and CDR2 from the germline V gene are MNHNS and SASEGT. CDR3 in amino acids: CASTRQGRGGTEAFF. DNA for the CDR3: TGTGCCAGCACCAGACAGGGTCGGGGAGGCACTGAAGCTTTCTTT.

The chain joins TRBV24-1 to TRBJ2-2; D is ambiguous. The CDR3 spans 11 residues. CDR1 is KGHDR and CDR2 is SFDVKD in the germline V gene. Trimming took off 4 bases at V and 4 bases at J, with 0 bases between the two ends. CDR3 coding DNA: TGTGCCACCAGTGACACCGGGGAGCTGTTTTTT. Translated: CATSDTGELFF.

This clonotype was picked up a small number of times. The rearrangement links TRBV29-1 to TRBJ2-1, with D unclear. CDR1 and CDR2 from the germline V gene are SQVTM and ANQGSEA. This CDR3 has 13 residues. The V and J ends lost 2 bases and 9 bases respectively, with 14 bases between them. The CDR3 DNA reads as TGCAGCGTTGAATTGTCTCGTCCTGCTGAGCAGTTCTTC. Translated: CSVELSRPAEQFF.

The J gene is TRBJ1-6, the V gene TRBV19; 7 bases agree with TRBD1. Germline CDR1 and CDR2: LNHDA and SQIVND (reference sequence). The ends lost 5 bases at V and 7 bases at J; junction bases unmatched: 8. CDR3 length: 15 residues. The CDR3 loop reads CASSHRGIGNSPLHF. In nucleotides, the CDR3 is TGTGCCAGTAGTCACAGGGGAATCGGGAATTCACCCCTCCACTTT.

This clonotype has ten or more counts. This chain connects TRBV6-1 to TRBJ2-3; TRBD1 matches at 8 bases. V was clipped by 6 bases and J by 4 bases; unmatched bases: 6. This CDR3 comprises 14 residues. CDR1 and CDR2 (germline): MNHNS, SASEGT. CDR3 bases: TGTGCCAGCAGGGCAGGGGGCGTTCCAGATACGCAGTATTTT. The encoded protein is CASRAGGVPDTQYF.

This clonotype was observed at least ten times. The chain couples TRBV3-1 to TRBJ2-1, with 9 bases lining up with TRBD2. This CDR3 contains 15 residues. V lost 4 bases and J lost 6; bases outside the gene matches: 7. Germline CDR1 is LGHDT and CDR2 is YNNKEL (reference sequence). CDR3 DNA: TGTGCCAGCAGCCTTCGGCGGGGGGGCAGCAATGAGCAGTTCTTC. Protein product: CASSLRRGGSNEQFF.

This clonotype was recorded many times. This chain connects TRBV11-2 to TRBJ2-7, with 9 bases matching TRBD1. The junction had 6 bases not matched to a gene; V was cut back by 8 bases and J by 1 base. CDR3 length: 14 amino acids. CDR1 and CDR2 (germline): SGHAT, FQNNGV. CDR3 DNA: TGTGCCAGCCGCACCGGGACAGGGTCCTACGAGCAGTACTTC. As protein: CASRTGTGSYEQYF.

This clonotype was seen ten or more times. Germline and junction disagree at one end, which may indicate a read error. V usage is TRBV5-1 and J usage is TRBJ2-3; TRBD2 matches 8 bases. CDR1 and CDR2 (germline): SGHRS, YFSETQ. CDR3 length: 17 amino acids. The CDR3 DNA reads TGCGCCAGCAGGTTGGCGGCGGGAGGTCAAATCACAGATACGCAGTATTTT. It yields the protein CASRLAAGGQITDTQYF.

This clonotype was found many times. The CDR3 reads CASSERSENTEAFF. CDR3 in DNA: TGTGCCAGCAGTGAAAGGAGCGAGAACACTGAAGCTTTCTTT. This chain connects TRBV6-1 to TRBJ1-1; D gene uncertain. Looked up from germline, CDR1 is MNHNS and CDR2 is SASEGT. Between the trimmed V and J ends, which lost 2 bases and 1 base, there was a span of 8 bases. The CDR3 covers 14 residues.